Listed here are 17 T cell receptor beta chains from one sample, sequenced in a study of spatial heterogeneity in lung cancer (dated by TCRdb to about 2019). According to the study, the label for this sample's time point signals: sample taken at primary tumor resection. Libraries were built with 5' RACE. Sequencer: NextSeq 500. In-frame beta chains were kept once TCRdb had trimmed the public reads at Q25 with fastp and called clones with MiXCR. Each CDR3 protein appears once, grouped with its most common genes and DNA. The sample data list 30,000 to 45,000 distinct CDR3 sequences, and 6.5% to 9% of these were observed just once. Of the sample, about 30% falls within the top ten clones. This sample comprised PBMCs, obtained at surgery. The receptors originated from a female donor with early-stage non-small cell lung cancer.

This clonotype occurred many times. The V call is TRBV27, the J call TRBJ1-1; D is uncertain. The CDR3 spans 14 residues. Trimming cost V 5 bases and J 4 bases, with 14 bases left between them. From germline, CDR1 is MNHEY and CDR2 SMNVEV (reference sequence). CDR3 in amino acids: CASSPRAFGTEAFF. CDR3 DNA sequence: TGTGCCAGCAGTCCGAGGGCTTTTGGCACTGAAGCTTTCTTT.

This clonotype was observed a few times. V is TRBV4-3 and J is TRBJ2-2; the match to TRBD2 covers 10 bases. CDR3 length equals 19 residues. V shed 0 bases, J shed 4 bases, and the junction held 11 bases outside the gene matches. Germline CDR1 and CDR2: LGHNA and YSLEER. The CDR3 coding sequence is TGCGCCAGCAGCCAAGATGATAGCGGGAGGACCTTCAGCACCGGGGAGCTGTTTTTT. This translates into CASSQDDSGRTFSTGELFF.

The sample holds many counts of this clonotype. This rearrangement joins TRBV6-2 or TRBV6-3 to TRBJ1-5, with a weak D call TRBD1 (6 bases). V was pared by 5 bases and J by 3 bases, with 17 bases between. The CDR3 totals 16 residues. Looked up from germline, CDR1 is MNHEY and CDR2 is SVGEGT. The DNA of the CDR3 is TGTGCCAGCAGTCGTCCCGGACAGTTAATCAATCAGCCCCAGCATTTT. Encoded protein: CASSRPGQLINQPQHF.

The CDR3 loop is CASSKQGSTDTQYF. CDR3 coding DNA: TGTGCCAGTAGTAAACAGGGGAGCACAGATACGCAGTATTTT. The V call is TRBV19, the J call TRBJ2-3, with 7 bases aligning to TRBD1. The J segment lost 0 bases and the V segment lost 4 bases, leaving 1 base of the junction unmatched. This CDR3 is 14 amino acids long. Germline V CDR1 and CDR2: LNHDA, SQIVND (reference sequence).

The chain employs TRBV20-1 and TRBJ2-7; TRBD1 is a possible D gene (5 bases). The CDR3 spans 14 residues. Per germline, CDR1 DFQATT and CDR2 SNEGSKA (reference sequence). The V and J ends lost 2 bases and 3 bases respectively, with 14 bases between them. The CDR3 is CSARSHGACYEQYF. The CDR3 DNA is TGCAGTGCTAGATCCCATGGGGCTTGCTACGAGCAGTACTTC.

This clonotype was picked up many times. V gene TRBV5-1 combines with J gene TRBJ2-5; D is undetermined. The germline V and J ends were trimmed by 3 bases and 4 bases, with 4 bases remaining between them. Germline CDR1 is SGHRS and CDR2 is YFSETQ. The CDR3 sequence is 11 residues long. The CDR3 nucleotides read TGCGCCAGCAGCTCTGGAGAGACCCAGTACTTC. It yields the protein CASSSGETQYF.

Many counts were recorded for this clonotype. V is TRBV6-5 and J is TRBJ2-3; tentative D call: TRBD2 (5 bases). Trimming removed 6 bases from V and 7 bases from J, with 8 bases in between. This CDR3 has 11 residues. Looked up from germline, CDR1 is MNHEY and CDR2 is SVGAGI. The CDR3 region has the DNA TGTGCCAGCAGGAGAGGGTATACGCAGTATTTT. As protein: CASRRGYTQYF.

The chain joins TRBV6-5 to TRBJ2-2, with D unresolved. Trimming left V 0 bases short and J 1 base short, with 3 bases between. The germline CDR1 and CDR2 sequences are MNHEY and SVGAGI. The CDR3 consists of 14 residues. DNA of the CDR3: TGTGCCAGCAGTTACTCATGGAACACCGGGGAGCTGTTTTTT. Amino acids: CASSYSWNTGELFF.

This clonotype has ten or more counts. The genes are TRBV6-1 and TRBJ2-7; 7 bases agree with TRBD2. Germline values: CDR1 MNHNS, CDR2 SASEGT. The J segment lost 9 bases and the V segment lost 3 bases, leaving 8 bases of the junction unmatched. This CDR3 has 13 amino acids. CDR3 DNA: TGTGCCAGCAGTGACGGGACTTGGGAGGGGCAGTACTTC. Protein: CASSDGTWEGQYF.

This clonotype was recorded at least ten times. The J gene is TRBJ2-2, the V gene TRBV5-1, with unresolved D. This CDR3 contains 15 residues. CDR1 is SGHRS, CDR2 YFSETQ, per germline. V lost 4 bases and J lost 0, with 10 bases in between. CDR3 region: CASSLLSPNTGELFF. CDR3 DNA sequence: TGCGCCAGCAGCCTACTGAGTCCGAACACCGGGGAGCTGTTTTTT.

V usage is TRBV19 and J usage is TRBJ2-7; D is ambiguous. The germline gives CDR1 LNHDA, CDR2 SQIVND (reference sequence). The CDR3 consists of 13 residues. V gave up 8 bases and J gave up 0 bases, with 11 bases separating them. The CDR3 here is CASLSDCSYEQYF. The CDR3 DNA reads TGTGCCAGTTTGAGTGACTGCTCCTACGAGCAGTACTTC.

The table lists this clonotype with many counts. The V call is TRBV6-5, the J call TRBJ2-7; 9 nucleotides agree with TRBD2. J was trimmed by 0 bases and V by 6 bases; bases with no gene match: 6. The CDR3 consists of 15 residues. Germline values: CDR1 MNHEY, CDR2 SVGAGI. The CDR3 coding sequence is TGTGCCAGCAGGTATACTAGCGGGTCCTCCTACGAGCAGTACTTC. The encoded protein is CASRYTSGSSYEQYF.

This clonotype was observed at least ten times. The V gene is TRBV7-9, the J gene TRBJ2-7; 7 bases line up with TRBD1. This CDR3 spans 15 amino acids. V was clipped by 5 bases and J by 6 bases; unmatched bases: 13. Germline CDR1 SEHNR, CDR2 FQNEAQ (reference sequence). The CDR3 DNA is TGTGCCAGCAGCCCCGGCCGTACAGGGGTAGGCGAGCAGTACTTC. Protein: CASSPGRTGVGEQYF.

This clonotype was observed many times. The chain is built from TRBV2 and TRBJ1-2, with D perhaps matching TRBD1 (6 bases). Germline CDR1 is SNHLY and CDR2 is FYNNEI. The CDR3 extends over 15 amino acids. Trimming cost V 2 bases and J 4 bases, with 14 bases left between them. The CDR3 DNA is TGTGCCAGCAGTGAATTTCCGGGGGCCGGCTATGGCTACACCTTC. The encoded protein is CASSEFPGAGYGYTF.

This clonotype appeared many times. The gene calls are TRBV24-1 and TRBJ1-6, with a weak D call TRBD1 (5 bases). This CDR3 is 15 amino acids long. Germline loops: CDR1 KGHDR, CDR2 SFDVKD. Trimming removed 5 bases from V and 0 bases from J, with 7 bases in between. The CDR3 loop is CATSGQRSYNSPLHF. The DNA for the CDR3 is TGTGCCACCAGTGGACAGCGCTCCTATAATTCACCCCTCCACTTT.

This clonotype was counted ten times or more. The rearrangement links TRBV5-6 to TRBJ2-3; 10 bases agree with TRBD1. Trimming cost V 4 bases and J 4 bases; bases outside gene matches: 6. Per the germline V gene, CDR1 is SGHDT and CDR2 is YYEEEE. This CDR3 is 15 amino acids long. DNA for the CDR3: TGTGCCAGCAGCGAGACAGGGGGCGCGGCAGATACGCAGTATTTT. Its translation is CASSETGGAADTQYF.

This clonotype occurred many times. The J gene is TRBJ2-1, the V gene TRBV5-5, with 12 positions matching TRBD2. CDR3 length equals 15 residues. V dropped 7 bases and J dropped 9; count of bases not matched to a gene: 11. Germline V gene sequence: CDR1 SGHKS, CDR2 YYEKEE (reference sequence). The CDR3 region has the DNA TGTGCCAGCTACAGAGGGGGGACTAGCGGGTTTGAGCAGTTCTTC. The encoded protein is CASYRGGTSGFEQFF.